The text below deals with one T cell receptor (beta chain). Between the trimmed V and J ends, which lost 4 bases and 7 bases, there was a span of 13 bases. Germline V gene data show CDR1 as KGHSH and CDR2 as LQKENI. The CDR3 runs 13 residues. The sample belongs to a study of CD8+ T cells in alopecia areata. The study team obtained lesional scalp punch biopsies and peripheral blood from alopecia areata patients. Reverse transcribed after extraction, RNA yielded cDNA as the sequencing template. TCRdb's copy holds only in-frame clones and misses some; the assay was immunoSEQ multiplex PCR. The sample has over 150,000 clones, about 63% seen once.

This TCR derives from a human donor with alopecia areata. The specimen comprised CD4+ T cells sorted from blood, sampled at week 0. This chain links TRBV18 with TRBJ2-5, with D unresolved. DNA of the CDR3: TGTGCCAGCTCACGGGATTCCATGATGACCCAGTACTTC. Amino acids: CASSRDSMMTQYF.